This T cell receptor (beta chain) was retrieved from a study of cytotoxic CD8 clonotypes in ibrutinib-treated CLL (dated by TCRdb to about 2021). The study in broad terms: In this cohort, around 15 patients were treatment-naive and ten to eleven were relapsed/refractory, while some 18 had unmutated IGHV. Longitudinal samples were available for about 30% of the roughly 86 trial participants. Cryopreserved peripheral blood mononuclear cells were collected before treatment, at response, and at either disease progression or sustained remission. All remission and progressive disease samples were collected while patients were still receiving ibrutinib. The response samples were drawn at a median of roughly twelve months into treatment, with a range of about 6 to 36 months. An average of about 260,000 productive templates and tens of thousands of productive rearrangements was obtained per sample. Partial responses were observed in about 24 patients and complete responses in 2; after a median follow-up of roughly 72 months, remission was maintained in 14 patients and progression was observed in approximately twelve. Broader findings and caveats from the paper: At ibrutinib response clonality went up, during sustained remission it held steady, and at progression it dropped back toward baseline. Sampling times were not matched between patients in sustained remission and patients whose disease was progressing, and lymph node repertoires were not examined. Public clonotypes were rare and either shrank or stayed stable during treatment, and the rise in clonality at ibrutinib response reflected expansion of private clonotypes. Baseline clonality exceeded that of age-matched healthy donors and correlated strongly with circulating CD8+ T-cell counts.

The germline V gene (reference sequence) gives CDR1 as SGHNT and CDR2 as YYREEE. There are 15 amino acids in the CDR3, from cysteine to phenylalanine inclusive. The kept DNA is CDR3 alone, 45 bases in frame from the first base. V was cut back by 4 bases and J by 6 bases, leaving a gap of 17 bases between them. The time point label of this sample denotes: progressive disease on ibrutinib. For TCR beta library preparation, 1.5 to 2 micrograms of genomic DNA were isolated from cryopreserved PBMCs. Longitudinal blood samples from CLL patients on ibrutinib monotherapy were analyzed using high-throughput TCR beta sequencing. Patients were enrolled in a phase 2 open-label single-center ibrutinib monotherapy trial. With respect to this clone: Its specific antigen is unknown. There are no base qualities to consult, and no much larger clone falls within one base.

A MiSeq instrument was used for deep resolution sequencing, which targeted depths ranging from 1 in 1 million up to 1 in 200,000 T cells, with coverage averaging 10x for each clonotype. The immunoSEQ hsTCRB Kit was used to generate the TCR beta libraries. The study's processing was this. ImmunoSEQ Data Assistant and ImmunoSEQ Analyzer were used for data analysis, and V, D and J genes were assigned according to IMGT definitions. Clonality, which ranges from 0 to 1, was calculated as one minus the normalized Shannon entropy of productive rearrangement frequencies. Only overrepresented clonotypes making up at least 0.05% of each patient's repertoire were included in the public clonotype analysis. About 13 age-matched healthy donor repertoires from immuneACCESS were used as controls for clonality. This immuneACCESS table, as held by TCRdb, lists in-frame sequences with V and J called but not all clones. Of the missing ones, under half trace to an unresolved V gene in checked studies; the others have no known cause. V, J and clone size are taken as reported in that table, and D and trimming were inferred from the DNA itself. The sample table records 160,000 or so clones; approximately 90% of these occur just once. The top ten hold more than 2.5% of the sample.

The clonotype originates from a human donor with chronic lymphocytic leukemia. Sequencing was performed on PBMCs, taken at disease progression, from a patient treated with ibrutinib. Here the chain combines TRBV5-4 and TRBJ2-1, with a weak D call of TRBD2 (6 bases match). For the CDR3, the sequence is CASSANNREFNEQFF. The nucleotide sequence is TGTGCCAGCAGCGCAAACAACCGGGAGTTCAATGAGCAGTTCTTC. Joined to the reference TRBV5-4 and TRBJ2-1 proteins, this CDR3 gives the full variable domain: ETGVTQSPTHLIKTRGQQVTLRCSSQSGHNTVSWYQQALGQGPQFIFQYYREEENGRGNFPPRFSGLQFPNYSSELNVNALELDDSALYLCASSANNREFNEQFFGPGTRLTVL.